This T cell receptor (beta chain) was found in a study of blood T cell repertoires in COVID-19. Study overall: Samples representing acute and convalescent COVID-19 were sourced from the United States, Italy and Spain. Sources were T cells, B-cell-depleted T cells, or PBMCs; the material itself was cDNA or gDNA.

Original processing notes: Reference gene primer amplification yielded estimated nucleated cell counts. Here immunoSEQ multiplex PCR was the method, and the copy in TCRdb shows in-frame clones only, minus some. V, J and clone size derive from that table, while D and trimming were established from the DNA sequence. The sample contains about 100,000 clones, about 83% of which appear only once. The CDR3 is made up of 16 amino acids. The V gene's germline CDR1 is LGHDT and CDR2 YNNKEL (reference sequence). V trimming: 4 bases; J trimming: 1 base; junction bases outside the gene matches: 7. Material: peripheral blood. The chain joins TRBV3-1 (or the pseudogene TRBV3-2) to TRBJ2-3; TRBD2 matches at 8 bases. The source of this sequence is a human donor in a cohort sampled during active COVID-19. The CDR3 DNA reads TGTGCCAGCAGCCCTCGGGGGGGAGGGGGCACAGATACGCAGTATTTT. Protein sequence: CASSPRGGGGTDTQYF.